This TCR beta chain was recovered during a study of T cell responses to AZD1222 COVID-19 vaccine. Note on this clone: No antigen is known for it.

The germline CDR1 and CDR2 sequences are KGHSH and LQKENI. The CDR3 is 16 amino acids. Trimming removed 3 bases from V and 2 bases from J, with 16 bases in between. Here immunoSEQ multiplex PCR was the method, and the copy in TCRdb shows in-frame clones only, minus some. The sample records some 140,000 clones, approximately 92% being singletons. Analyses pooled second doses at about 4 or about 12 weeks. Study-wide results and limits: The donor group comprised mostly white British people and more females; the analysis possibly underestimated clonal diversity.

This material consisted of peripheral blood, taken 28 days after the second AZD1222 dose. The sequence derives from an adult who received the AZD1222 COVID-19 vaccine. The chain uses TRBV18 and TRBJ2-5; tentative D call: TRBD2 (5 bases). The CDR3 here is CASSPLRVQRQETQYF. The CDR3 DNA reads as TGTGCCAGCTCACCTCTGAGGGTCCAGAGGCAAGAGACCCAGTACTTC.